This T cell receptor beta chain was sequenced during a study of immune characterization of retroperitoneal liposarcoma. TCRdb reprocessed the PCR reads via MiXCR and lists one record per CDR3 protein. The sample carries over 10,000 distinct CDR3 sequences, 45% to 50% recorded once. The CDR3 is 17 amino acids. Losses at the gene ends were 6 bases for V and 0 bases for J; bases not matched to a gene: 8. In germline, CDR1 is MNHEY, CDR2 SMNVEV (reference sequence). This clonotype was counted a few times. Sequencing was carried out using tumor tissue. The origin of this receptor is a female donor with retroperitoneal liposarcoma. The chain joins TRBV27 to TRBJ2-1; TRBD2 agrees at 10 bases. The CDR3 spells CASSAGLAISSYNEQFF. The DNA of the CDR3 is TGTGCCAGCAGCGCGGGACTAGCGATTAGCTCCTACAATGAGCAGTTCTTC.